Each of the 16 T cell receptor beta chains below was sequenced from the same sample in a study of T-cell memory formation after mild COVID-19. MiXCR, run by TCRdb on the 5' RACE reads, gives a single entry per CDR3 protein. Of roughly 240,000 distinct CDR3 sequences listed, roughly 17% are singletons. Sequenced sample: PBMCs or a T cell subset sorted from them (not recorded which). The receptors were gathered from a man between 18 and 29 years old who had mild COVID-19 (a few samples of this study predate the infection). Cell type and time point are not known.

This clonotype was counted a few times. The chain has TRBV12-3 or TRBV12-4 and TRBJ2-1; D is undetermined. This CDR3 is 16 amino acids long. The V end lost 4 bases, the J end lost 4 bases, and 17 bases lay between the germline ends. This chain's CDR3 is CASSWSEHHDYNEQFF. The CDR3 DNA sequence: TGTGCCAGCAGTTGGTCGGAGCACCATGATTACAATGAGCAGTTCTTC.

The chain has TRBV18 and TRBJ2-5, with 8 bases identical to TRBD1. This CDR3 is built from 14 residues. The germline V gene encodes CDR1 KGHSH and CDR2 LQKENI. V shed 5 bases and J 2 bases; nucleotides not matched to a gene: 4. The CDR3 reads CASSNRGLQETQYF. CDR3 coding DNA: TGTGCCAGCTCAAACAGGGGGTTGCAAGAGACCCAGTACTTC.

CDR3 sequence: CASSLRRQGTEAFF. In nucleotides, the CDR3 is TGTGCCAGCAGCTTACGGAGACAGGGCACTGAAGCTTTCTTT. This chain joins TRBV7-8 and TRBJ1-1; 7 nucleotides agree with TRBD1. The V and J ends lost 2 bases and 4 bases, in that order; junction bases with no gene match: 4. The CDR3 covers 14 residues. Germline V CDR1 and CDR2: SGHVS, FQNEAQ. Using reference TRBV7-8 and TRBJ1-1 for the parts outside the CDR3, the full variable domain is GAGVSQSPRYKVAKRGQDVALRCDPISGHVSLFWYQQALGQGPEFLTYFQNEAQLDKSGLPSDRFFAERPEGSVSTLKIQRTQQEDSAVYLCASSLRRQGTEAFFGQGTRLTVV.

J is TRBJ2-5 and V is TRBV19; D could derive from TRBD1 or TRBD2 (5 bases each). Germline V gives CDR1 LNHDA, CDR2 SQIVND (reference sequence). This CDR3 is 12 amino acids long. Trimming left V 6 bases short and J 9 bases short, with 14 bases between. In nucleotides, the CDR3 is TGTGCCAGTAGGGGGACCGGGACCTCCCAGTACTTC. Its translation: CASRGTGTSQYF.

The genes are TRBV5-1 and TRBJ1-5, with TRBD1 as a possible D gene (6 bases). Germline values: CDR1 SGHRS, CDR2 YFSETQ. This CDR3 is 16 amino acids long. The V gene lost 4 bases and the J gene lost 2 bases, with 16 bases spanning the gap. CDR3 nucleotide sequence: TGCGCCAGCAGCCCCAGCCCGACAGGCGGCAATCAGCCCCAGCATTTT. Translation: CASSPSPTGGNQPQHF. Using reference TRBV5-1 and TRBJ1-5 for the parts outside the CDR3, the full variable domain is KAGVTQTPRYLIKTRGQQVTLSCSPISGHRSVSWYQQTPGQGLQFLFEYFSETQRNKGNFPGRFSGRQFSNSRSEMNVSTLELGDSALYLCASSPSPTGGNQPQHFGDGTRLSIL.

A few counts support this clonotype. The chain recombines TRBV6-5 with TRBJ1-4; D is ambiguous. The CDR3 is made up of 14 amino acids. CDR1 and CDR2 (germline): MNHEY, SVGAGI. The V gene lost 2 bases and the J gene lost 5 bases, with 9 bases spanning the gap. CDR3 sequence: CASSYADQNEKLFF. The CDR3 coding sequence is TGTGCCAGCAGTTACGCGGACCAAAATGAAAAACTGTTTTTT.

The chain joins TRBV27 to TRBJ1-2; TRBD1 matches 10 bases. Looked up from germline, CDR1 is MNHEY and CDR2 is SMNVEV (reference sequence). The CDR3 covers 13 residues. J gave up 5 bases and V 5 bases, and 2 bases lay outside the gene matches. CDR3: CASSDRGQYGYTF. CDR3 sequence (DNA): TGTGCCAGCAGTGACAGGGGGCAGTATGGCTACACCTTC.

CDR3 sequence: CASSTAWYQETQYF. As DNA, the CDR3 is TGTGCCAGCAGTACGGCGTGGTACCAAGAGACCCAGTACTTC. The genes are TRBV11-2 and TRBJ2-5; D unclear. The germline V gene has CDR1 SGHAT and CDR2 FQNNGV. Trimming pared 6 bases from V and 0 bases from J, leaving 11 bases between. There are 14 residues in the CDR3.

The genes are TRBV3-1 and TRBJ2-5; D unresolved. V was clipped by 0 bases and J by 0 bases, with 8 bases between them. Per germline, CDR1 LGHDT and CDR2 YNNKEL (reference sequence). The CDR3 totals 15 residues. The CDR3 spells CASSQDLGYQETQYF. CDR3 DNA: TGTGCCAGCAGCCAAGATTTGGGTTACCAAGAGACCCAGTACTTC.

The V call is TRBV24-1, the J call TRBJ1-2, with TRBD1 matching over 10 bases. Germline values: CDR1 KGHDR, CDR2 SFDVKD. V trimming: 6 bases; J trimming: 6 bases; junction bases outside the gene matches: 3. The CDR3 consists of 13 residues. CDR3 amino acids: CATSRGQGNGYTF. As DNA, the CDR3 is TGTGCCACCAGTAGGGGACAGGGGAATGGCTACACCTTC.

This clonotype was observed a handful of times. The rearrangement uses TRBV6-6 and TRBJ1-4; tentative D call: TRBD1 (6 bases). The germline V gene encodes CDR1 MNHNY and CDR2 SVGAGI (reference sequence). The CDR3 covers 15 residues. V was pared by 3 bases and J by 5 bases, with 13 bases between. The CDR3 reads CASSYLPDSNEKLFF. The CDR3 region has the DNA TGTGCCAGCAGTTATCTCCCGGACAGCAATGAAAAACTGTTTTTT.

In this sample, this clonotype turned up a few times. The V gene is TRBV5-6, the J gene TRBJ1-2; D is unresolved. The CDR3 totals 15 residues. Per the germline V gene, CDR1 is SGHDT and CDR2 is YYEEEE. Trimming took off 0 bases at V and 6 bases at J, with 15 bases between the two ends. Here the CDR3 reads CASSLAAGGIHGYTF. CDR3 DNA sequence: TGTGCCAGCAGCTTGGCCGCCGGAGGGATCCATGGCTACACCTTC.

This clonotype has at least ten counts. The chain joins TRBV5-1 to TRBJ2-6; D might be TRBD1 (5 bases). This CDR3 has 16 residues. Germline loops: CDR1 SGHRS, CDR2 YFSETQ. Trimming took off 4 bases at V and 0 bases at J, with 11 bases between the two ends. The CDR3 sequence: CASSPRQSSGANVLTF. In DNA form, the CDR3 reads TGCGCCAGCAGCCCAAGACAGAGCTCTGGGGCCAACGTCCTGACTTTC.

The chain uses TRBV7-2 and TRBJ2-1, with 10 bases aligning to TRBD2. This CDR3 region has 16 residues. In germline, CDR1 is SGHTA, CDR2 FQGNSA. V shed 3 bases, J shed 8 bases, and the junction held 10 bases outside the gene matches. The CDR3 spells CASSLQLAGEWDEQFF. In nucleotides, the CDR3 is TGTGCCAGCAGCTTGCAGCTAGCGGGGGAGTGGGATGAGCAGTTCTTC.

This clonotype has more than one count but fewer than ten. The chain combines TRBV27 with TRBJ2-7, with D tentatively TRBD1 or TRBD2 (5 bases each). This CDR3 has 15 residues. The V end was cut by 4 bases, the J end by 4 bases, with 17 bases between. The germline V gene encodes CDR1 MNHEY and CDR2 SMNVEV (reference sequence). CDR3 region: CASSWMLGASYEQYV. The DNA for the CDR3 is TGTGCCAGCAGTTGGATGCTCGGGGCTTCTTACGAGCAGTACGTC.

This clonotype occurred a few times. This chain connects TRBV7-2 to TRBJ1-2; D not resolved. Trimming cost V 5 bases and J 8 bases, with 24 bases left between them. Germline CDR1 reads SGHTA; CDR2 reads FQGNSA. This CDR3 has 16 amino acids. As DNA, the CDR3 is TGTGCCAGCAGCCACCAAACCACCACTCCAGGTGCAGGCTACACCTTC. It codes for CASSHQTTTPGAGYTF.